The 21 T cell receptor beta chains below were found in one sample sequenced in a study of cytomegalovirus exposure and HLA in healthy donors. The PCR ran on 60 Vbeta and 13 Jbeta primers. Repertoires were generated with immunoSEQ multiplex PCR, while TCRdb's copy carries only in-frame clones and drops some. This sample has around 130,000 clones, with more than 60% found just once. The sequencing input was PBMCs. The source of these receptors is a woman aged 18-35 years in good health and CMV-seronegative.

The genes are TRBV25-1 and TRBJ2-1; no clear D. Germline values: CDR1 MGHDK, CDR2 SYGVNS. This CDR3 has 16 residues. Trimming took off 2 bases at V and 9 bases at J, with 20 bases between the two ends. The CDR3 is CASSEIDEEQDGEQFF. CDR3 bases: TGTGCCAGCAGTGAAATCGATGAGGAACAAGACGGTGAGCAGTTCTTC.

The chain combines TRBV7-6 with TRBJ2-7, with D perhaps matching TRBD1 (5 bases). The ends were cut back, 5 bases at V and 5 bases at J, with 13 bases in the middle. This CDR3 has 13 residues. The germline CDR1 and CDR2 sequences are SGHVS and FNYEAQ. The CDR3 coding sequence is TGTGCCAGCAGCCCCCATAGGGGCAACGAGCAGTACTTC. Its translation: CASSPHRGNEQYF.

This chain connects TRBV5-5 to TRBJ2-1; 10 positions agree with TRBD2. Trimming at V came to 4 bases and at J to 7 bases, leaving 11 bases not matched to a gene. The CDR3 extends over 16 amino acids. Per germline, CDR1 SGHKS and CDR2 YYEKEE (reference sequence). The CDR3 sequence: CASSLSGRPFLNEQFF. The CDR3 region has the DNA TGTGCCAGCAGCCTTAGCGGGAGGCCGTTCTTGAATGAGCAGTTCTTC.

CDR3 coding DNA: TGCAGCGTTTTAGGAGACGGCTACACCTTC. Amino acids: CSVLGDGYTF. The chain is built from TRBV29-1 and TRBJ1-2; D not resolved. From germline, CDR1 is SQVTM and CDR2 ANQGSEA. There are 10 residues in the CDR3. The V end was cut by 5 bases, the J end by 8 bases, with 9 bases between. The full variable domain, completed using reference TRBV29-1 and TRBJ1-2, is SAVISQKPSRDICQRGTSLTIQCQVDSQVTMMFWYRQQPGQSLTLIATANQGSEATYESGFVIDKFPISRPNLTFSTLTVSNMSPEDSSIYLCSVLGDGYTFGSGTRLTVV.

This clone is a singleton in its sample. V and J are TRBV7-8 and TRBJ1-5, with 11 bases aligning to TRBD1. The CDR3 runs 18 residues. The V segment lost 8 bases and the J segment 0 bases; nucleotides outside the gene matches: 12. The germline V gene has CDR1 SGHVS and CDR2 FQNEAQ. The CDR3 bases are TGTGCCAGCGGGTGGAGTAGGGACAGGGGGAATAGCAATCAGCCCCAGCATTTT. Protein product: CASGWSRDRGNSNQPQHF.

This clone was observed a handful of times. The CDR3: CASSLLRENEKLFF. The CDR3 DNA is TGTGCCAGCAGCTTGTTAAGGGAGAATGAAAAACTGTTTTTT. The chain is built from TRBV5-6 and TRBJ1-4; no clear D. CDR3 size: 14 residues. The V gene lost 1 base and the J gene lost 5 bases, with 9 bases spanning the gap. CDR1 and CDR2 from the germline V gene are SGHDT and YYEEEE.

V usage is TRBV6-5 and J usage is TRBJ2-1; TRBD2 matches 7 bases. The CDR3 has 15 residues. V shed 1 base, J shed 3 bases, and the junction held 3 bases outside the gene matches. Germline V gene data show CDR1 as MNHEY and CDR2 as SVGAGI. The CDR3 region is CASSYWQRGYNEQFF. In DNA form, the CDR3 reads TGTGCCAGCAGTTACTGGCAGCGGGGCTACAATGAGCAGTTCTTC.

J is TRBJ2-7 and V is TRBV5-1, with 7 bases identical to TRBD1. Looked up from germline, CDR1 is SGHRS and CDR2 is YFSETQ. J gave up 3 bases and V 4 bases, and 7 bases lay outside the gene matches. There are 14 residues in the CDR3. This CDR3 is CASSPGTDFYEQYF. The CDR3 region has the DNA TGCGCCAGCAGCCCGGGGACAGACTTCTACGAGCAGTACTTC.

J is TRBJ2-5 and V is TRBV10-3, with 9 bases lining up with TRBD1. The CDR3 is 13 amino acids. V dropped 8 bases and J dropped 5; count of bases not matched to a gene: 6. CDR1 and CDR2 (germline): ENHRY, SYGVKD. For the CDR3, the DNA is TGTGCCATCGAGGGGGGACAGGGTGAGACCCAGTACTTC. As protein: CAIEGGQGETQYF.

This chain links TRBV2 with TRBJ2-5; weak D call: TRBD1 (6 bases). The germline gives CDR1 SNHLY, CDR2 FYNNEI. Trimming stripped 4 bases from V and 4 bases from J, with 16 bases between. The CDR3 consists of 15 residues. The CDR3 protein is CASSAVRGLGETQYF. CDR3 nucleotide sequence: TGTGCCAGCAGTGCGGTCAGGGGTTTAGGAGAGACCCAGTACTTC.

This chain connects TRBV30 to TRBJ1-2, with D possibly TRBD1 on 5 matching bases. Germline-derived CDR1 and CDR2 are GTSNPN and SVGIG (reference sequence). CDR3 length equals 15 residues. Trimming cost V 4 bases and J 1 base, with 16 bases left between them. The CDR3 DNA reads as TGTGCCTGGACCCGCGGCGGAGGGGATAACTATGGCTACACCTTC. The encoded protein is CAWTRGGGDNYGYTF.

This clone was counted between two and nine times. The V gene is TRBV15, the J gene TRBJ2-7, with D perhaps matching TRBD1 (6 bases). The CDR3 is 17 residues long. In germline, CDR1 is LNHNV, CDR2 YYDKDF (reference sequence). Trimming cost V 0 bases and J 0 bases, with 15 bases left between them. CDR3: CATSRDRVWDNSYEQYF. The CDR3 DNA follows: TGTGCCACCAGCAGAGATCGAGTCTGGGACAACTCCTACGAGCAGTACTTC.

V and J are TRBV30 and TRBJ2-2; perhaps TRBD2 as D (5 bases). The CDR3 is 14 residues long. The germline V gene encodes CDR1 GTSNPN and CDR2 SVGIG (reference sequence). The V gene lost 2 bases and the J gene lost 1 base, with 8 bases spanning the gap. Written as DNA, the CDR3 is TGTGCCTGGAGTCCGGCGGGGAACACCGGGGAGCTGTTTTTT. It is translated as CAWSPAGNTGELFF.

The CDR3 reads CATSPALELAGGEKFF. The CDR3 bases are TGTGCCACCAGCCCCGCCCTTGAGCTAGCGGGAGGGGAAAAGTTCTTC. This chain uses TRBV15 with TRBJ2-1; 12 positions match TRBD2. This CDR3 contains 16 residues. V trimming: 5 bases; J trimming: 14 bases; junction bases outside the gene matches: 16. In germline, CDR1 is LNHNV, CDR2 YYDKDF (reference sequence).

The chain recombines TRBV9 with TRBJ2-1; weak D call: TRBD1 (6 bases). Trimming took 2 bases from V and 2 from J, leaving 11 bases between them. This CDR3 has 15 amino acids. Germline V lookup: CDR1 SGDLS, CDR2 YYNGEE. The CDR3 loop reads CASSVGDNTYNEQFF. As DNA, the CDR3 is TGTGCCAGCAGCGTGGGGGACAACACCTACAATGAGCAGTTCTTC.

This chain uses TRBV7-2 with TRBJ1-4; D may be TRBD1 (6 bases). This CDR3 contains 13 residues. Trimming cost V 6 bases and J 8 bases, with 13 bases left between them. CDR1 and CDR2 from the germline V gene are SGHTA and FQGNSA. The CDR3 loop is CASRGGPGEKLFF. The CDR3 region has the DNA TGTGCCAGCAGGGGGGGGCCTGGGGAAAAACTGTTTTTT.

This chain connects TRBV5-4 to TRBJ2-5; 13 nucleotides agree with TRBD2. CDR1 is SGHNT, CDR2 YYREEE, per germline (reference sequence). This CDR3 region has 16 residues. Trimming at V came to 4 bases and at J to 1 base, leaving 4 bases not matched to a gene. The CDR3 DNA reads as TGTGCCAGCAGCCCCGGGACTAGCGGGATCCAAGAGACCCAGTACTTC. This codes for CASSPGTSGIQETQYF.

The chain combines TRBV7-2 with TRBJ2-7, with D unresolved. Trimming shortened V by 5 bases and J by 0 bases, and 8 bases separated the two germline ends. Germline CDR1 is SGHTA and CDR2 is FQGNSA. This CDR3 is built from 13 residues. The CDR3 region is CASSQRSSYEQYF. For the CDR3, the DNA is TGTGCCAGCAGCCAACGTAGCTCCTACGAGCAGTACTTC.

This chain links TRBV10-1 with TRBJ2-3; TRBD2 is a possible D gene (5 bases). V was shortened by 7 bases and J by 4 bases, with 12 bases between the two germline ends. This CDR3 contains 13 residues. From germline, CDR1 is WNHNN and CDR2 SYGVQD (reference sequence). This CDR3 reads CASNEGDADTQYF. Here the CDR3 DNA reads TGCGCCAGCAACGAGGGAGACGCAGATACGCAGTATTTT.

The chain is built from TRBV30 and TRBJ2-7, with TRBD2 identical over 15 bases. Trimming at V came to 1 base and at J to 8 bases, leaving 3 bases not matched to a gene. Germline CDR1 reads GTSNPN; CDR2 reads SVGIG (reference sequence). The CDR3 runs 14 residues. The CDR3 is CAWSEGTSGRKQYF. DNA of the CDR3: TGTGCCTGGAGTGAAGGGACTAGCGGGAGGAAGCAGTACTTC.

V and J are TRBV7-7 and TRBJ2-5, with D possibly matching TRBD2 (6 bases). Trimming pared 1 base from V and 5 bases from J, leaving 14 bases between. Germline V gene data show CDR1 as SSHAT and CDR2 as FNYEAQ (reference sequence). CDR3 length: 15 amino acids. The CDR3 reads CASSLGAGGRETQYF. In nucleotides, the CDR3 is TGTGCCAGCAGCTTAGGAGCCGGAGGGCGGGAGACCCAGTACTTC.